The rows below give T cell receptor beta chains drawn from one sample of a study of blood T cell repertoires in COVID-19. Measured with immunoSEQ multiplex PCR; TCRdb has only the in-frame clones, and not every one. Of over 150,000 clones detected, 84% appear once; the ten largest clones hold around 7%. The sequenced sample consisted of peripheral blood. The receptor set was obtained from a human donor in a cohort sampled during active COVID-19. Each CDR3 is given with its conserved first and last residue. D genes are given only for firm matches. Rows give clone size only sometimes, using once, few, many, or a class for an expanded clone.

d_call j_call clone_size v_call cdr3_aa cdr3_nt
- TRBJ1-5 - TRBV7-7 CASARSPAEPQHF TGTGCTAGCGCCCGGTCGCCGGCGGAGCCCCAGCATTTT
- TRBJ2-1 - TRBV10-3 CAISAGDNEQFF TGTGCCATCAGTGCGGGGGACAATGAGCAGTTCTTC
TRBD2 TRBJ2-5 - TRBV5-8 CASSPPGGETQYF TGTGCCAGCAGCCCCCCGGGGGGGGAGACCCAGTACTTC
- TRBJ1-1 - TRBV12-3/TRBV12-4 CASSLRGNTEAFF TGTGCCAGCAGTTTAAGGGGGAACACTGAAGCTTTCTTT
TRBD1 TRBJ1-2 - TRBV30 CAWSSGTANYGYTF TGTGCCTGGAGTTCAGGGACAGCGAACTATGGCTACACCTTC
TRBD1 TRBJ1-3 - TRBV7-9 CATGTGAGNTIYF TGTGCCACCGGGACAGGGGCTGGAAACACCATATATTTT
TRBD1 TRBJ1-5 - TRBV6-1 CASSEAAGGTGYQPQHF TGTGCCAGCAGTGAAGCGGCTGGGGGGACAGGGTATCAGCCCCAGCATTTT
TRBD2 TRBJ2-1 many TRBV5-1 CASSPSGGSSYNEQFF TGCGCCAGCAGCCCGAGCGGGGGATCATCCTACAATGAGCAGTTCTTC
TRBD1 TRBJ2-7 - TRBV10-3 CAISESSSGQAYEQYF TGTGCCATCAGTGAGTCTAGTTCAGGACAGGCCTACGAGCAGTACTTC
- TRBJ2-7 few TRBV7-9 CASSLGAPPYEQYF TGTGCCAGCAGCTTAGGAGCACCCCCCTACGAGCAGTACTTC
TRBD2 TRBJ2-3 - TRBV27 CASSSLGGRGRYTQYF TGTGCCAGCAGTTCGTTGGGGGGGAGGGGTCGATATACGCAGTATTTT
- TRBJ2-1 few TRBV30 CAWSGGGGANEQFF TGTGCCTGGAGTGGGGGAGGCGGAGCCAATGAGCAGTTCTTC
TRBD1 TRBJ1-6 - TRBV13 CASSSKSGGEYNSPLHF TGTGCCAGCAGCTCCAAATCAGGGGGCGAATATAATTCACCCCTCCACTTT
TRBD1 TRBJ1-4 - TRBV11-2 CASSPRQGPQENEKLFF TGTGCCAGCAGCCCGCGACAGGGCCCCCAGGAGAATGAAAAACTGTTTTTT
TRBD2 TRBJ2-1 - TRBV12-3/TRBV12-4 CASSPGGAYEQFF TGTGCCAGCAGTCCCGGGGGGGCTTATGAGCAGTTCTTC
TRBD2 TRBJ2-7 - TRBV15 CATSRGGSGGDYEQYF TGTGCCACCAGCAGAGGGGGTAGCGGGGGGGACTACGAGCAGTACTTC